One and the same sample provided the 32 T cell receptor beta chains below, sequenced in a study of PD-1 blockade in classical Hodgkin lymphoma. TCRdb keeps only in-frame clones here, not all; method: immunoSEQ multiplex PCR. This repertoire shows about 46,000 clones, 80% found once; its top ten account for roughly 22%. Every patient was affected by relapse after autologous stem cell transplantation, while exposure to brentuximab vedotin was not uniform. The input for sequencing was peripheral blood mononuclear cells (PBMCs), taken before the second cycle of nivolumab. Every receptor here comes from a human donor with classical Hodgkin lymphoma.

This clone was observed a handful of times. The gene calls are TRBV6-5 and TRBJ2-7, with D possibly matching TRBD2 (6 bases). Looked up from germline, CDR1 is MNHEY and CDR2 is SVGAGI. V dropped 0 bases and J dropped 7 bases, with 10 bases sitting between them. This CDR3 region has 13 residues. The CDR3 coding sequence is TGTGCCAGCAGTTACTCTTGGGGGGTTGAGCAGTACTTC. Its translation is CASSYSWGVEQYF.

The chain recombines TRBV19 with TRBJ2-7; TRBD2 aligns across 12 bases. This CDR3 has 18 amino acids. The germline V gene has CDR1 LNHDA and CDR2 SQIVND (reference sequence). The V and J ends lost 4 bases and 5 bases, in that order; junction bases with no gene match: 15. CDR3 residues: CASSTKGTSGHIRNEQYF. CDR3 nucleotides: TGTGCCAGTAGTACCAAGGGGACTAGCGGGCATATACGGAACGAGCAGTACTTC.

This chain links TRBV27 with TRBJ2-4; 8 bases agree with TRBD2. There are 14 residues in the CDR3. Germline trimming cut 2 bases from V and 8 bases from J; bases unmatched to any gene: 5. Looked up from germline, CDR1 is MNHEY and CDR2 is SMNVEV (reference sequence). CDR3 sequence reads: CASSLIAGGHIQYF. The CDR3 bases are TGTGCCAGCAGTTTAATCGCGGGGGGCCACATTCAGTACTTC.

On this clone: The same CDR3 can be traced to other DNA sequences in this sample. The chain joins TRBV7-9 to TRBJ2-7, with D uncertain. The CDR3 covers 12 residues. Trimming shortened V by 6 bases and J by 0 bases, and 6 bases separated the two germline ends. The germline CDR1 and CDR2 sequences are SEHNR and FQNEAQ (reference sequence). The CDR3 is CASSLSSYEQYF. CDR3 nucleotide sequence: TGTGCCAGCAGTTTAAGCTCCTACGAGCAGTACTTC. The whole variable domain, filled in from reference TRBV7-9 and TRBJ2-7, reads DTGVSQNPRHKITKRGQNVTFRCDPISEHNRLYWYRQTLGQGPEFLTYFQNEAQLEKSRLLSDRFSAERPKGSFSTLEIQRTEQGDSAMYLCASSLSSYEQYFGPGTRLTVT.

This clone was seen a single time. The chain is built from TRBV11-2 and TRBJ2-3; tentative D call: TRBD1 (6 bases). Germline values: CDR1 SGHAT, CDR2 FQNNGV. With 5 bases removed from V and 2 bases from J, the gap between germline ends came to 17 bases. This CDR3 is built from 16 residues. CDR3 sequence reads: CASSAGRGPFTDTQYF. CDR3 bases: TGTGCCAGCAGCGCAGGCAGGGGCCCCTTCACAGATACGCAGTATTTT.

This clone was seen more than once but under ten times. The chain couples TRBV6-6 to TRBJ1-2; D uncertain. CDR1 and CDR2 from the germline V gene are MNHNY and SVGAGI (reference sequence). This CDR3 region has 12 residues. Trimming pared 5 bases from V and 4 bases from J, leaving 8 bases between. Here the CDR3 reads CASSREVYGYTF. Here the CDR3 DNA reads TGTGCCAGCAGTAGAGAGGTCTATGGCTACACCTTC.

This chain links TRBV2 with TRBJ1-1; possibly TRBD1 for D (5 bases). The germline gives CDR1 SNHLY, CDR2 FYNNEI. The CDR3 has 13 residues. Trimming stripped 4 bases from V and 1 base from J, with 7 bases between. The CDR3 reads CASSVGANTEAFF. The CDR3 region has the DNA TGTGCCAGCAGTGTTGGGGCGAACACTGAAGCTTTCTTT. The variable domain in full, completed from reference TRBV2 and TRBJ1-1, reads EPEVTQTPSHQVTQMGQEVILRCVPISNHLYFYWYRQILGQKVEFLVSFYNNEISEKSEIFDDQFSVERPDGSNFTLKIRSTKLEDSAMYFCASSVGANTEAFFGQGTRLTVV.

The rearrangement joins TRBV7-9 to TRBJ2-3; 12 positions agree with TRBD2. After removal of 6 bases from V and 3 bases from J, the junction contained 1 base not matched to a gene. The germline V gene encodes CDR1 SEHNR and CDR2 FQNEAQ (reference sequence). The CDR3 contains 14 residues. This chain's CDR3 is CASRGTSGTDTQYF. The DNA of the CDR3 is TGTGCCAGCAGAGGGACTAGCGGGACAGATACGCAGTATTTT.

This clone was counted a single time. The V and J genes are TRBV11-2 and TRBJ2-1; a weak D match, TRBD1 (7 bases). Looked up from germline, CDR1 is SGHAT and CDR2 is FQNNGV. This CDR3 comprises 17 residues. Trimming took 2 bases from V and 0 from J, leaving 14 bases between them. CDR3 sequence reads: CASSLWTGSGSYNEQFF. The CDR3 DNA sequence: TGTGCCAGCAGCTTATGGACAGGTAGCGGCTCCTACAATGAGCAGTTCTTC.

This sequence joins TRBV11-2 and TRBJ1-3; D remains ambiguous. The CDR3 extends over 14 amino acids. Germline values: CDR1 SGHAT, CDR2 FQNNGV. Trimming removed 4 bases at V and 0 bases at J, with 7 bases between. The DNA of the CDR3 is TGTGCCAGCAGCTACGGGAGCTCTGGAAACACCATATATTTT. It translates to CASSYGSSGNTIYF.

This chain joins TRBV7-6 and TRBJ2-3; D is perhaps TRBD1 or TRBD2 (5 bases each). This CDR3 has 15 residues. CDR1 and CDR2 from the germline V gene are SGHVS and FNYEAQ. The V end was cut by 1 base, the J end by 0 bases, with 8 bases between. The CDR3 DNA follows: TGTGCCAGCAGCTTAGTTGGGGGAAGCACAGATACGCAGTATTTT. Encoded protein: CASSLVGGSTDTQYF. Supplemented by reference TRBV7-6 and TRBJ2-3, the full variable domain reads GAGVSQSPRYKVTKRGQDVALRCDPISGHVSLYWYRQALGQGPEFLTYFNYEAQQDKSGLPNDRFSAERPEGSISTLTIQRTEQRDSAMYRCASSLVGGSTDTQYFGPGTRLTVL.

CDR3 DNA sequence: TGTGCCAGCAGCTTAGGGAGGGGACCCCAGCATTTT. Its protein is CASSLGRGPQHF. The chain is built from TRBV7-9 and TRBJ1-5, with D possibly TRBD1 on 5 matching bases. This CDR3 is built from 12 residues. Trimming shortened V by 1 base and J by 10 bases, and 8 bases separated the two germline ends. In germline, CDR1 is SEHNR, CDR2 FQNEAQ (reference sequence). Together with reference TRBV7-9 and TRBJ1-5, the CDR3 gives the full variable domain: DTGVSQNPRHKITKRGQNVTFRCDPISEHNRLYWYRQTLGQGPEFLTYFQNEAQLEKSRLLSDRFSAERPKGSFSTLEIQRTEQGDSAMYLCASSLGRGPQHFGDGTRLSIL.

The chain is built from TRBV6-5 and TRBJ1-6; possibly TRBD1 for D (6 bases). The CDR3 has 14 amino acids. The germline gives CDR1 MNHEY, CDR2 SVGAGI. V dropped 6 bases and J dropped 8 bases, with 14 bases sitting between them. The CDR3 DNA follows: TGTGCCAGCAGCAAACAGGGTAGTGATTCACCCCTCCACTTT. This gives the protein CASSKQGSDSPLHF.

This clone was observed a handful of times. V gene TRBV30 combines with J gene TRBJ1-1, with D possibly TRBD1 on 5 matching bases. CDR3 size: 13 residues. The V and J ends lost 1 base and 4 bases respectively, with 10 bases between them. The germline CDR1 and CDR2 sequences are GTSNPN and SVGIG (reference sequence). The DNA of the CDR3 is TGTGCCTGGAGTGGACAGCTTGGCACTGAAGCTTTCTTT. This sequence encodes CAWSGQLGTEAFF.

This chain links TRBV5-4 with TRBJ2-3; D call uncertain. The CDR3 contains 15 residues. V shed 2 bases and J shed 0 bases, with 10 bases lying between them. Germline CDR1 is SGHNT and CDR2 is YYREEE (reference sequence). This CDR3 reads CASSFPRESTDTQYF. The DNA of the CDR3 is TGTGCCAGCAGCTTCCCCAGAGAGAGCACAGATACGCAGTATTTT. Supplemented by reference TRBV5-4 and TRBJ2-3, the full variable domain reads ETGVTQSPTHLIKTRGQQVTLRCSSQSGHNTVSWYQQALGQGPQFIFQYYREEENGRGNFPPRFSGLQFPNYSSELNVNALELDDSALYLCASSFPRESTDTQYFGPGTRLTVL.

This clone was seen just once. The CDR3 loop is CASATGDNSPLHF. The CDR3, as DNA: TGTGCCAGCGCTACAGGGGATAATTCACCCCTCCACTTT. V gene TRBV6-6 combines with J gene TRBJ1-6, with TRBD1 matching over 7 bases. The CDR3 is 13 amino acids. Trimming took 8 bases from V and 5 from J; bases not matched to a gene: 3. The V gene's germline CDR1 is MNHNY and CDR2 SVGAGI (reference sequence).

This clone showed up just a few times. This chain uses TRBV11-3 with TRBJ1-2; TRBD1 agrees at 9 bases. V gave up 5 bases and J gave up 2 bases; unmatched junction bases: 6. The CDR3 consists of 15 residues. Germline V gene lookup returns CDR1 SGHNT and CDR2 YENEEA. The DNA of the CDR3 is TGTGCCAGCAGCCCCTGGGGACAGGGCAACTATGGCTACACCTTC. Translation: CASSPWGQGNYGYTF.

This chain links TRBV4-2 with TRBJ1-4; 7 bases agree with TRBD1. Unmatched junction bases numbered 7, after V lost 1 base and J lost 5 bases. CDR3 length equals 16 residues. Looked up from germline, CDR1 is LGHNA and CDR2 is YNFKEQ. Here the CDR3 reads CASSQAGTAKNEKLFF. CDR3 sequence (DNA): TGTGCCAGCAGCCAAGCGGGGACAGCTAAGAATGAAAAACTGTTTTTT.

The V and J genes are TRBV7-2 and TRBJ2-5; no clear D. V shed 1 base and J shed 4 bases, with 7 bases lying between them. The CDR3 runs to 13 residues. From germline, CDR1 is SGHTA and CDR2 FQGNSA. The CDR3 protein is CASSLGPGETQYF. The CDR3 DNA is TGTGCCAGCAGCTTAGGGCCAGGAGAGACCCAGTACTTC.

By share, this clone counts as large. The rearrangement uses TRBV7-2 and TRBJ2-3; no definite D call. This CDR3 region has 13 residues. V was cut by 10 bases and J by 6 bases, with 17 bases left in between. CDR1 SGHTA and CDR2 FQGNSA come from the germline V gene. The CDR3 DNA reads as TGTGCCACCTCTCTCCCCCCATCGGATACGCAGTATTTT. Protein: CATSLPPSDTQYF.

V usage is TRBV9 and J usage is TRBJ1-3, with 8 bases aligning to TRBD1. This CDR3 spans 15 amino acids. Trimming cost V 0 bases and J 3 bases; bases outside gene matches: 2. Germline values: CDR1 SGDLS, CDR2 YYNGEE. The CDR3 DNA is TGTGCCAGCAGCGTAGGGACAGGGAGTGGAAACACCATATATTTT. This encodes CASSVGTGSGNTIYF.

This chain uses TRBV18 with TRBJ2-7; TRBD2 might be the D (6 bases). Looked up from germline, CDR1 is KGHSH and CDR2 is LQKENI. This CDR3 is 15 amino acids long. The germline V and J ends were trimmed by 3 bases and 0 bases, with 12 bases remaining between them. CDR3 residues: CASSPGRQSSYEQYF. The CDR3 DNA follows: TGTGCCAGCTCACCCGGGAGACAGTCCTCCTACGAGCAGTACTTC.

This clone was observed once. This sequence joins TRBV27 and TRBJ2-1, with 7 bases fitting TRBD2. The CDR3 runs 13 residues. Trimming took 3 bases from V and 9 from J; bases not matched to a gene: 5. From germline, CDR1 is MNHEY and CDR2 SMNVEV (reference sequence). This CDR3 is CASSFWGGTEQFF. The DNA of the CDR3 is TGTGCCAGCAGTTTCTGGGGGGGGACTGAGCAGTTCTTC.

The J gene is TRBJ2-1, the V gene TRBV27, with TRBD2 as a possible D gene (5 bases). The germline gives CDR1 MNHEY, CDR2 SMNVEV (reference sequence). V lost 5 bases and J lost 5, with 19 bases in between. This CDR3 spans 16 amino acids. CDR3 in DNA: TGTGCCAGCAGTGTGGACGGACTGCGAGGGAACAATGAGCAGTTCTTC. The encoded protein is CASSVDGLRGNNEQFF.

V and J are TRBV5-6 and TRBJ2-1; TRBD2 might be the D (5 bases). This CDR3 has 16 residues. The V gene lost 4 bases and the J gene lost 0 bases, with 14 bases spanning the gap. Germline CDR1 is SGHDT and CDR2 is YYEEEE. The CDR3 DNA follows: TGTGCCAGCAGCCGCCTGGCGGGCTTCTCCTACAATGAGCAGTTCTTC. Residues: CASSRLAGFSYNEQFF.

The rearrangement uses TRBV12-5 and TRBJ1-1; weak D call: TRBD1 (6 bases). The CDR3 is 14 residues long. The V and J ends lost 3 bases and 1 base respectively, with 9 bases between them. The germline gives CDR1 LGHNT, CDR2 FRNRAP. The CDR3 bases are TGTGCTAGTGGTTTAGGGGGAGGGAACACTGAAGCTTTCTTT. Protein sequence: CASGLGGGNTEAFF.

This clone showed up just a few times. This sequence joins TRBV4-1 and TRBJ2-2; possibly TRBD1 for D (5 bases). Germline CDR1 and CDR2: MGHRA and YSYEKL. The CDR3 consists of 15 residues. Deletions cut 3 bases from V and 5 bases from J, with 13 bases between. The DNA for the CDR3 is TGCGCCAGCAGCCATCCCACAGGAAGAACCGGGGAGCTGTTTTTT. Translating it yields CASSHPTGRTGELFF.

The genes are TRBV6-5 and TRBJ2-1; no clear D gene. The CDR3 sequence is 14 residues long. V was pared by 6 bases and J by 0 bases, with 9 bases between. Germline V gene lookup returns CDR1 MNHEY and CDR2 SVGAGI. CDR3 sequence reads: CASRLKYSYNEQFF. CDR3 nucleotides: TGTGCCAGCAGATTAAAATACTCCTACAATGAGCAGTTCTTC.

The chain links TRBV28 to TRBJ1-1; D remains ambiguous. Germline V CDR1 and CDR2: MDHEN, SYDVKM. CDR3 size: 16 residues. The germline V and J ends were trimmed by 6 bases and 0 bases, with 17 bases remaining between them. The CDR3 is CASSPFLLVMNTEAFF. In DNA form, the CDR3 reads TGTGCCAGCAGCCCCTTTCTGCTAGTGATGAACACTGAAGCTTTCTTT.

The V and J genes are TRBV11-2 and TRBJ1-5, with 10 bases identical to TRBD1. V lost 0 bases to trimming and J lost 1 base; unmatched junction nucleotides: 6. This CDR3 is built from 18 residues. Germline CDR1 is SGHAT and CDR2 is FQNNGV. This chain's CDR3 is CASSLDAGGQGSNQPQHF. DNA for the CDR3: TGTGCCAGCAGCTTAGACGCCGGGGGACAGGGGAGCAATCAGCCCCAGCATTTT. Together with reference TRBV11-2 and TRBJ1-5, the CDR3 gives the full variable domain: EAGVAQSPRYKIIEKRQSVAFWCNPISGHATLYWYQQILGQGPKLLIQFQNNGVVDDSQLPKDRFSAERLKGVDSTLKIQPAKLEDSAVYLCASSLDAGGQGSNQPQHFGDGTRLSIL.

This chain joins TRBV27 and TRBJ2-3; D is perhaps TRBD2 (6 bases). Germline lookup yields CDR1 MNHEY and CDR2 SMNVEV (reference sequence). Trimming stripped 0 bases from V and 3 bases from J, with 16 bases between. The CDR3 runs 17 residues. The CDR3 DNA sequence: TGTGCCAGCAGTTTATCACATCCGGGACTCCCAACAGATACGCAGTATTTT. Protein product: CASSLSHPGLPTDTQYF.

The rearrangement links TRBV6-1 to TRBJ1-5; a possible D gene is TRBD1 (5 bases). V was pared by 4 bases and J by 8 bases, with 12 bases between. Germline lookup yields CDR1 MNHNS and CDR2 SASEGT. This CDR3 is built from 13 residues. CDR3 amino acids: CASSVTVREPQHF. In nucleotides, the CDR3 is TGTGCCAGCAGTGTGACAGTGCGGGAGCCCCAGCATTTT.